These T cell receptor beta chains were read from a single sample in a study of blood T cells in healthy people across ages. TCRdb ran MiXCR on the 5' RACE reads and lists one entry per CDR3 protein. The sample lists around 1,500,000 distinct CDR3 sequences, under 30% occurring once. Sequenced: blood. All receptors derive from a woman younger than 45 in good health. Both conserved end residues are part of each CDR3. A D gene is named only where the DNA matches it firmly. Part of the rows lack a size; the others show once, few, many or a class for expanded clones.

clone_size: few; d_call: .; v_call: TRBV5-1; cdr3_length: 14; j_call: TRBJ2-5; cdr3_nt: TGCGCCAGCTCTGGGGGCCAGCCCGGAGAGACCCAGTACTTC; cdr3_aa: CASSGGQPGETQYF
clone_size: many; d_call: .; v_call: TRBV14; cdr3_length: 13; j_call: TRBJ2-6; cdr3_nt: TGTGCCAGCAGCCAAGCTGGGGCCAACGTCCTGACTTTC; cdr3_aa: CASSQAGANVLTF
clone_size: .; d_call: TRBD2; v_call: TRBV24-1; cdr3_length: 19; j_call: TRBJ2-1; cdr3_nt: TGTGCCACCAGTGACGCAACTAGCGGGGGGGCCCAGTCCTACAATGAGCAGTTCTTC; cdr3_aa: CATSDATSGGAQSYNEQFF
clone_size: .; d_call: .; v_call: TRBV10-3; cdr3_length: 15; j_call: TRBJ2-3; cdr3_nt: TGTGCCATCAGTGAGTCTGCCCAGATGAAAGATACGCAGTATTTT; cdr3_aa: CAISESAQMKDTQYF
clone_size: .; d_call: TRBD1; v_call: TRBV12-3/TRBV12-4; cdr3_length: 15; j_call: TRBJ2-7; cdr3_nt: TGTGCCAGCAGTTTATCGGGGACAGGGGAATACGAGCAGTACTTC; cdr3_aa: CASSLSGTGEYEQYF
clone_size: .; d_call: TRBD2; v_call: TRBV18; cdr3_length: 16; j_call: TRBJ2-1; cdr3_nt: TGTGCCAGCTCACCCTTTACTAGCGGGAACTACAATGAGCAGTTCTTC; cdr3_aa: CASSPFTSGNYNEQFF
clone_size: .; d_call: .; v_call: TRBV5-1; cdr3_length: 10; j_call: TRBJ2-1; cdr3_nt: TGCGCTACGCTGCGGAATGAGCAGTTCTTC; cdr3_aa: CATLRNEQFF
clone_size: .; d_call: TRBD1; v_call: TRBV6-6; cdr3_length: 16; j_call: TRBJ1-1; cdr3_nt: TGTGCCAGCAGCTCCTACGCAGGGGGCAGGAACACTGAAGCTTTCTTT; cdr3_aa: CASSSYAGGRNTEAFF
clone_size: few; d_call: .; v_call: TRBV19; cdr3_length: 14; j_call: TRBJ1-1; cdr3_nt: TGTGCCAGTAGTCCTAGCCCGGGAAACACTGAAGCTTTCTTT; cdr3_aa: CASSPSPGNTEAFF
clone_size: .; d_call: .; v_call: TRBV2; cdr3_length: 14; j_call: TRBJ2-3; cdr3_nt: TGTGCCAGCAGTGAGAAGAGAAGCACAGATACGCAGTATTTT; cdr3_aa: CASSEKRSTDTQYF
clone_size: .; d_call: TRBD1; v_call: TRBV10-3; cdr3_length: 13; j_call: TRBJ2-7; cdr3_nt: TGTGCCATCAGCATGGACAGGGGCGGCGAGCAGTACTTC; cdr3_aa: CAISMDRGGEQYF
clone_size: many; d_call: TRBD1; v_call: TRBV7-2; cdr3_length: 19; j_call: TRBJ2-6; cdr3_nt: TGTGCCAGCAGTATTCACCCGGGACAGGGGGCTGCTGGGGCCAACGTCCTGACTTTC; cdr3_aa: CASSIHPGQGAAGANVLTF
clone_size: .; d_call: .; v_call: TRBV28; cdr3_length: 15; j_call: TRBJ2-7; cdr3_nt: TGTGCCAGCAGCCGGCGTGGGGGGCCATCCTACGAGCAGTACTTC; cdr3_aa: CASSRRGGPSYEQYF
clone_size: .; d_call: .; v_call: TRBV5-1; cdr3_length: 15; j_call: TRBJ2-7; cdr3_nt: TGCGCCAGCAGCCCCAAACGGGACACCATCTACGAGCAGTACTTC; cdr3_aa: CASSPKRDTIYEQYF
clone_size: few; d_call: TRBD1; v_call: TRBV5-6; cdr3_length: 15; j_call: TRBJ2-3; cdr3_nt: TGTGCCAGCAGCTCTTCGACAGGGTTCTCGGGCACGCAGTATTTT; cdr3_aa: CASSSSTGFSGTQYF
clone_size: .; d_call: .; v_call: TRBV10-2; cdr3_length: 12; j_call: TRBJ2-7; cdr3_nt: TGCGCCAGCAGTGATCTTAAATACGAGCAGTACTTC; cdr3_aa: CASSDLKYEQYF